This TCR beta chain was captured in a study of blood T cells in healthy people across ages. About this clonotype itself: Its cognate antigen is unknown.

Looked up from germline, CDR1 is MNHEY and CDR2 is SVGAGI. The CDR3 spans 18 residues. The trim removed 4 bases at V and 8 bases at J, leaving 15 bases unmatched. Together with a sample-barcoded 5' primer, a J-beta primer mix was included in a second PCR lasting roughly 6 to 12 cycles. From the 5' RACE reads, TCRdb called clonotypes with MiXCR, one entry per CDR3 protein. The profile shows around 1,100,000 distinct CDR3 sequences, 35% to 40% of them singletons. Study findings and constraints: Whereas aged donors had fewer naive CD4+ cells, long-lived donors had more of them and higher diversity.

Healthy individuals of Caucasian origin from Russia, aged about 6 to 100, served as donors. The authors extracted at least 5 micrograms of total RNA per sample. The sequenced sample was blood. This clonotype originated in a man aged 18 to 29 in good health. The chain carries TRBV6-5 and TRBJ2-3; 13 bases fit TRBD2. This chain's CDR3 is CASSSGLAGAHRLGTQYF. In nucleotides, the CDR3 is TGTGCCAGCAGTTCCGGACTAGCGGGGGCTCACCGTTTGGGTACGCAGTATTTT.